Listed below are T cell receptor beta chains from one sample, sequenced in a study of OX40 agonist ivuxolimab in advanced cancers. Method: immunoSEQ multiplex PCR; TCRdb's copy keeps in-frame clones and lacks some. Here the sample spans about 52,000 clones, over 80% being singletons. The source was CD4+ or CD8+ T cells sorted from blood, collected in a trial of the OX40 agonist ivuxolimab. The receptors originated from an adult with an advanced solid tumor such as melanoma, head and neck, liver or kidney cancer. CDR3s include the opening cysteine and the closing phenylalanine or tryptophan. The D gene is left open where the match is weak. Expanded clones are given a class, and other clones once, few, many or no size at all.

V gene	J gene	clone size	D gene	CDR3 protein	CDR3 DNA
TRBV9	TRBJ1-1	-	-	CASSVGMGWGTEAFF	TGTGCCAGCAGCGTAGGGATGGGGTGGGGCACTGAAGCTTTCTTT
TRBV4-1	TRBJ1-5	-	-	CASSQDREGGQPQHF	TGCGCCAGCAGCCAAGATCGAGAGGGTGGTCAGCCCCAGCATTTT
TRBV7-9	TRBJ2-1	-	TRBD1	CASSLLGTEYNEQFF	TGTGCCAGCAGCTTGCTCGGGACAGAGTACAATGAGCAGTTCTTC
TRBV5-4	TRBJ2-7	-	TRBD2	CASSTRTSGTYGQYF	TGTGCCAGCAGCACTAGGACTAGCGGGACCTACGGGCAGTACTTC
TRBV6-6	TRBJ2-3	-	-	CASSHPVGVADTQYF	TGTGCCAGCAGCCACCCGGTGGGGGTGGCAGATACGCAGTATTTT
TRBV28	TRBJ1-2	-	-	CASSLHRAYGYTF	TGTGCCAGCAGTTTACACAGGGCCTATGGCTACACCTTC
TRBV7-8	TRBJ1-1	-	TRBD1	CASSLVEQGEGVFGTEAFF	TGTGCCAGCAGCTTAGTGGAGCAGGGGGAAGGTGTCTTTGGCACTGAAGCTTTCTTT
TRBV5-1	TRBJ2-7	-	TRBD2	CASSLATSGEGYEQYF	TGCGCCAGCAGCCTCGCCACTAGCGGCGAGGGGTACGAGCAGTACTTC
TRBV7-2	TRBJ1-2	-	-	CASSLAGTSGIHGYTF	TGTGCCAGCAGCTTAGCAGGAACCTCAGGGATTCATGGCTACACCTTC
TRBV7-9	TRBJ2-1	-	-	CASSLSTNEQFF	TGTGCCAGCAGCCTCTCAACCAATGAGCAGTTCTTC
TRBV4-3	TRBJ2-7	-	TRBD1	CASSQDRTGTYEQYF	TGCGCCAGCAGCCAAGATCGGACAGGGACCTACGAGCAGTACTTC
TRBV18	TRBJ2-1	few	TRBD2	CASSPPAGGGNEQFF	TGTGCCAGCTCACCACCAGCCGGGGGGGGCAATGAGCAGTTCTTC
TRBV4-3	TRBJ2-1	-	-	CASSRSGPLYNEQFF	TGCGCCAGCAGCCGGTCGGGACCTCTCTACAATGAGCAGTTCTTC
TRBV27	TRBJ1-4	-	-	CASTDATNEKLFF	TGTGCCAGCACCGATGCAACTAATGAAAAACTGTTTTTT
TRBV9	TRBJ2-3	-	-	CASSVGATDTQYF	TGTGCCAGCAGCGTAGGTGCGACTGATACGCAGTATTTT
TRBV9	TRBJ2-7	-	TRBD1	CASSVQSGTGTHEQYF	TGTGCCAGCAGCGTTCAATCCGGGACAGGGACCCACGAGCAGTACTTC
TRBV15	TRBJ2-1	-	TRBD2	CATRASGGYNEQFF	TGTGCCACCAGGGCTAGCGGAGGGTACAATGAGCAGTTCTTC
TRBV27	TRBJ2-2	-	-	CASSFGGNTGELFF	TGTGCCAGCAGTTTTGGAGGGAACACCGGGGAGCTGTTTTTT
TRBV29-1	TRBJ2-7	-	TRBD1	CSVEDHTTGPYEQYF	TGCAGCGTTGAAGACCATACGACAGGGCCCTACGAGCAGTACTTC
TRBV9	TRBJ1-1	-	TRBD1	CASRLRDRGWGKYTEAFF	TGTGCCAGCAGACTCCGGGACAGGGGGTGGGGAAAGTACACTGAAGCTTTCTTT
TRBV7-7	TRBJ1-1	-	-	CASSLAHGSEAFF	TGTGCTAGCAGCTTAGCGCATGGGTCTGAAGCTTTCTTT
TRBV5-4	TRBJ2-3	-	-	CASSLLSMRLVVSTDTQYF	TGTGCCAGCAGCTTGTTGTCAATGAGACTAGTGGTGAGCACAGATACGCAGTATTTT
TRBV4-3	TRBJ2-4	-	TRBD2	CASSHTLADGTSGNIQYF	TGCGCCAGCAGCCACACACTAGCCGACGGGACTAGCGGAAACATTCAGTACTTC
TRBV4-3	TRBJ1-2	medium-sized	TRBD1	CASSQEDRAKLNGYTF	TGCGCCAGCAGCCAAGAGGACAGGGCCAAGTTGAATGGCTACACCTTC
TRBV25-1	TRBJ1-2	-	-	CASSELSTVGYGYTF	TGTGCCAGCAGTGAGTTATCGACAGTAGGATATGGCTACACCTTC
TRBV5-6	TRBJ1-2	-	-	CASSLGEGYGYTF	TGTGCCAGCAGCTTGGGGGAGGGCTATGGCTACACCTTC
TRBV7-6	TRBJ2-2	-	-	CASGEGGELFF	TGTGCCAGTGGAGAGGGCGGGGAGCTGTTTTTT
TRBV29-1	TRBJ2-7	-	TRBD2	CSVEDPQRGLSYEQYF	TGCAGCGTTGAAGATCCCCAGCGGGGCCTCTCCTACGAGCAGTACTTC
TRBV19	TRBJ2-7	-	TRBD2	CASGPGGSIDEQYF	TGTGCCAGTGGCCCCGGCGGGAGCATCGACGAGCAGTACTTC
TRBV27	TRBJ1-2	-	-	CASSLSNGVGYTF	TGTGCCAGCAGTTTATCGAACGGGGTGGGCTACACCTTC
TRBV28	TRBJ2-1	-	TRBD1	CASIGQGGNEQFF	TGTGCCAGCATCGGACAGGGGGGCAATGAGCAGTTCTTC
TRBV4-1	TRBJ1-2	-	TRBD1	CASSQGLGQGYGYTF	TGCGCCAGCAGCCAAGGGTTGGGACAGGGATATGGCTACACCTTC
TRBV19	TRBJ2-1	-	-	CASSTTSYNEQFF	TGTGCCAGTAGTACTACTTCCTACAATGAGCAGTTCTTC
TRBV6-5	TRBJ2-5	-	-	CASSYEGTQYF	TGTGCCAGCAGTTACGAGGGGACCCAGTACTTC
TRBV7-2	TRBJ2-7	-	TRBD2	CASSPGGSLRAYEQYF	TGTGCCAGCAGCCCCGGGGGGTCGCTCAGGGCCTACGAGCAGTACTTC
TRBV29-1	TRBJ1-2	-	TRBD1	CSVPDRVSYGYTF	TGCAGCGTTCCGGACAGGGTCTCCTATGGCTACACCTTC
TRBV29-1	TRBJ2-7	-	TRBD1	CSVPGQGAREQYF	TGCAGCGTCCCCGGACAGGGGGCCAGGGAGCAGTACTTC
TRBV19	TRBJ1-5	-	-	CASSISGRPNQPQHF	TGTGCCAGTAGTATCAGTGGACGCCCTAATCAGCCCCAGCATTTT
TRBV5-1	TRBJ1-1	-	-	CASNPKGPGNTEAFF	TGCGCCAGCAATCCTAAGGGTCCGGGGAACACTGAAGCTTTCTTT
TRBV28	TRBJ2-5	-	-	CASSLQETQYF	TGTGCCAGCAGTTTGCAGGAGACCCAGTACTTC
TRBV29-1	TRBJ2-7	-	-	CSTRTESYEQYF	TGCAGCACTCGGACAGAGTCCTACGAGCAGTACTTC
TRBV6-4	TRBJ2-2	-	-	CASSDPQFLGMDIRSNTGELFF	TGTGCCAGCAGTGACCCACAATTCTTGGGGATGGACATCCGGTCAAACACCGGGGAGCTGTTTTTT
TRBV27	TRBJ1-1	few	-	CASSLGNTEAFF	TGTGCCAGCAGTTTAGGGAACACTGAAGCTTTCTTT
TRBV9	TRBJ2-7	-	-	CASSGESQWGGEQYF	TGTGCCAGCAGCGGTGAAAGTCAGTGGGGAGGCGAGCAGTACTTC
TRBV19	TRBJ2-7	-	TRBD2	CASSYPGGVYEQYF	TGTGCCAGTAGTTATCCGGGAGGCGTCTACGAGCAGTACTTC
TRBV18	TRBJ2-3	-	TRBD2	CASSPGTTAEGTQYF	TGTGCCAGCTCACCCGGGACTACCGCCGAGGGTACGCAGTATTTT